The 23 T cell receptor beta chains below all came from one sample that was sequenced in a study of cytomegalovirus exposure and HLA in healthy donors. Method: immunoSEQ multiplex PCR; TCRdb's copy keeps in-frame clones and lacks some. The sample lists 300,000 to 350,000 clones; 88% were seen once. Sequenced material: PBMCs. These receptors were taken from a man aged 25-40 years in good health and CMV-seronegative.

V is TRBV7-2 and J is TRBJ1-5; D possibly corresponds to TRBD1 (6 bases). Germline loops: CDR1 SGHTA, CDR2 FQGNSA. The CDR3 runs to 15 residues. Trimming shortened V by 0 bases and J by 6 bases, and 12 bases separated the two germline ends. The CDR3 reads CASSLAGAVGQPQHF. The CDR3 nucleotides read TGTGCCAGCAGCTTAGCGGGGGCGGTAGGTCAGCCCCAGCATTTT. Full variable domain (remainder filled in from reference TRBV7-2 and TRBJ1-5): GAGVSQSPSNKVTEKGKDVELRCDPISGHTALYWYRQSLGQGLEFLIYFQGNSAPDKSGLPSDRFSAERTGGSVSTLTIQRTQQEDSAVYLCASSLAGAVGQPQHFGDGTRLSIL.

J is TRBJ2-3 and V is TRBV19; TRBD2 aligns across 12 bases. This CDR3 is 18 amino acids long. CDR1 is LNHDA and CDR2 is SQIVND in the germline V gene (reference sequence). The junction had 11 bases not matched to a gene; V was cut back by 5 bases and J by 2 bases. The CDR3 DNA is TGTGCCAGTAGTCCGCTAGCGGGGGGGCCCCAATCCACAGATACGCAGTATTTT. Protein: CASSPLAGGPQSTDTQYF.

J is TRBJ2-7 and V is TRBV27; perhaps TRBD2 as D (5 bases). The germline gives CDR1 MNHEY, CDR2 SMNVEV (reference sequence). The germline V and J ends were trimmed by 0 bases and 2 bases, with 8 bases remaining between them. This CDR3 spans 14 amino acids. The CDR3 bases are TGTGCCAGCAGTTTATCGTCGGGGACCTACGAGCAGTACTTC. Amino acid sequence: CASSLSSGTYEQYF.

With regard to this clone: Germline is not matched at one junction end, which may reflect a read error. The rearrangement joins TRBV10-3 to TRBJ1-5, with TRBD1 as a possible D gene (5 bases). There are 15 residues in the CDR3. Per germline, CDR1 ENHRY and CDR2 SYGVKD. CDR3 in amino acids: CVISAAGDSNQPQHF. CDR3 bases: TGTGTCATCAGTGCCGCGGGGGATAGCAATCAGCCCCAGCATTTT.

This clone has a handful of counts. The chain links TRBV25-1 to TRBJ1-1, with TRBD1 identical over 8 bases. Germline CDR1 reads MGHDK; CDR2 reads SYGVNS. The CDR3 runs to 16 residues. The V and J ends lost 4 bases and 3 bases, in that order; junction bases with no gene match: 10. The CDR3 DNA is TGTGCCAGCAGTGGAGACAGGGGCCCTCGGGACACTGAAGCTTTCTTT. As protein: CASSGDRGPRDTEAFF.

The chain carries TRBV19 and TRBJ2-7, with 9 nucleotides matching TRBD1. Losses at the gene ends were 7 bases for V and 3 bases for J; bases not matched to a gene: 7. Germline V gene sequence: CDR1 LNHDA, CDR2 SQIVND (reference sequence). The CDR3 totals 14 residues. CDR3 residues: CASTPGQGFYEQYF. The CDR3 coding sequence is TGTGCCAGTACCCCGGGACAGGGTTTCTACGAGCAGTACTTC. The entire variable domain, with the rest obtained from reference TRBV19 and TRBJ2-7, is as follows: DGGITQSPKYLFRKEGQNVTLSCEQNLNHDAMYWYRQDPGQGLRLIYYSQIVNDFQKGDIAEGYSVSREKKESFPLTVTSAQKNPTAFYLCASTPGQGFYEQYFGPGTRLTVT.

The rearrangement joins TRBV2 to TRBJ1-6; perhaps TRBD1 as D (6 bases). Trimming shortened V by 6 bases and J by 6 bases, and 15 bases separated the two germline ends. Germline V lookup: CDR1 SNHLY, CDR2 FYNNEI. The CDR3 contains 15 residues. In DNA, the CDR3 is TGTGCCAGCAGGAAGAATCAGGGGAGTAATTCACCCCTCCACTTT. Encoded protein: CASRKNQGSNSPLHF.

The J gene is TRBJ2-1, the V gene TRBV7-9; D is unresolved. Germline V gives CDR1 SEHNR, CDR2 FQNEAQ (reference sequence). Trimming stripped 0 bases from V and 6 bases from J, with 6 bases between. This CDR3 region has 13 residues. CDR3 residues: CASSLATANEQFF. The CDR3 coding sequence is TGTGCCAGCAGCTTAGCGACTGCCAATGAGCAGTTCTTC.

The CDR3 sequence is CASTLRGVSTEAFF. DNA for the CDR3: TGTGCCAGCACCCTCCGGGGGGTTTCCACTGAAGCTTTCTTT. This chain joins TRBV6-6 and TRBJ1-1, with TRBD1 as a possible D gene (5 bases). V gave up 7 bases and J gave up 4 bases, with 16 bases separating them. CDR3 length: 14 residues. Germline V gene sequence: CDR1 MNHNY, CDR2 SVGAGI (reference sequence).

The chain carries TRBV5-5 and TRBJ1-6, with 7 bases matching TRBD1. There are 14 residues in the CDR3. V lost 0 bases and J lost 7; bases outside the gene matches: 1. Germline CDR1 SGHKS, CDR2 YYEKEE (reference sequence). The CDR3 bases are TGTGCCAGCAGCTTGGCACAGGGGAATTCACCCCTCCACTTT. It specifies CASSLAQGNSPLHF.

The chain recombines TRBV15 with TRBJ1-1; no reliable D call. Trimming cost V 9 bases and J 5 bases, with 16 bases left between them. Germline CDR1 LNHNV, CDR2 YYDKDF (reference sequence). The CDR3 extends over 13 amino acids. The CDR3 spells CATVGGRWTEAFF. The CDR3 DNA follows: TGTGCCACGGTGGGAGGGCGGTGGACTGAAGCTTTCTTT.

V gene TRBV18 combines with J gene TRBJ2-7, with D possibly matching TRBD1 (5 bases). Trimming stripped 6 bases from V and 0 bases from J, with 18 bases between. CDR1 is KGHSH, CDR2 LQKENI, per germline. The CDR3 has 16 amino acids. In nucleotides, the CDR3 is TGTGCCAGCTCCTCAGGGTCGACAGTCCTCTCCTACGAGCAGTACTTC. This translates into CASSSGSTVLSYEQYF. The variable domain in full, with the rest retrieved from reference TRBV18 and TRBJ2-7, is NAGVMQNPRHLVRRRGQEARLRCSPMKGHSHVYWYRQLPEEGLKFMVYLQKENIIDESGMPKERFSAEFPKEGPSILRIQQVVRGDSAAYFCASSSGSTVLSYEQYFGPGTRLTVT.

This chain links TRBV9 with TRBJ1-1; the match to TRBD1 covers 10 bases. The CDR3 covers 15 residues. V was pared by 4 bases and J by 3 bases, with 6 bases of the junction left unmatched. CDR1 is SGDLS and CDR2 is YYNGEE in the germline V gene. The CDR3 DNA follows: TGTGCCAGCAGCACCGGGACAGGGGTGGACACTGAAGCTTTCTTT. The encoded protein is CASSTGTGVDTEAFF. The whole variable domain, filled in from reference TRBV9 and TRBJ1-1, reads DSGVTQTPKHLITATGQRVTLRCSPRSGDLSVYWYQQSLDQGLQFLIQYYNGEERAKGNILERFSAQQFPDLHSELNLSSLELGDSALYFCASSTGTGVDTEAFFGQGTRLTVV.

The chain recombines TRBV6-5 with TRBJ2-1; D is unclear. Germline assignment: CDR1 MNHEY and CDR2 SVGAGI. The CDR3 is 13 residues long. Trimming removed 4 bases at V and 8 bases at J, with 12 bases between. CDR3 bases: TGTGCCAGCAGTTTTGCTAGTCGGCATGAGCAGTTCTTC. Amino acids: CASSFASRHEQFF.

The chain is built from TRBV7-2 and TRBJ2-3, with 16 nucleotides matching TRBD2. This CDR3 is built from 17 residues. CDR1 and CDR2 (germline): SGHTA, FQGNSA. J gave up 6 bases and V 5 bases, and 8 bases lay outside the gene matches. The CDR3 sequence is CASSQGLAGGDTDTQYF. In DNA, the CDR3 is TGTGCCAGCAGCCAGGGACTAGCGGGGGGGGATACCGATACGCAGTATTTT.

This sequence joins TRBV7-8 and TRBJ2-7; 9 nucleotides match TRBD2. CDR1 and CDR2 (germline): SGHVS, FQNEAQ. This CDR3 is 15 amino acids long. J was trimmed by 5 bases and V by 1 base; bases with no gene match: 6. In DNA form, the CDR3 reads TGTGCCAGCAGCTTAGGTGGACTAGCGATCCACGAGCAGTACTTC. Its translation is CASSLGGLAIHEQYF.

Only one count was recorded for this clone. This chain uses TRBV6-1 with TRBJ1-6, with D tentatively TRBD1 (6 bases). V was cut by 2 bases and J by 7 bases, with 9 bases left in between. Germline loops: CDR1 MNHNS, CDR2 SASEGT. This CDR3 is built from 14 residues. As DNA, the CDR3 is TGTGCCAGCAGTGAAACAGGGCCAAATTCACCCCTCCACTTT. Translated: CASSETGPNSPLHF.

V is TRBV4-1 and J is TRBJ1-4; maybe TRBD1 (5 bases). CDR1 and CDR2 (germline): MGHRA, YSYEKL. The CDR3 contains 17 residues. Trimming removed 2 bases at V and 0 bases at J, with 13 bases between. CDR3 in amino acids: CASSQFNGGATNEKLFF. CDR3 DNA: TGCGCCAGCAGCCAATTTAACGGGGGGGCAACTAATGAAAAACTGTTTTTT.

Concerning this clone itself: This CDR3 is also generated by other DNA sequences in the sample. This chain's CDR3 is CASSLGQGDEQYF. CDR3 DNA sequence: TGTGCCAGCAGCTTGGGGCAGGGGGACGAGCAGTACTTC. This chain uses TRBV7-2 with TRBJ2-7; 7 bases are shared with TRBD1. Germline CDR1 is SGHTA and CDR2 is FQGNSA. The CDR3 runs 13 residues. The trim removed 3 bases at V and 5 bases at J, leaving 4 bases unmatched.

J is TRBJ2-3 and V is TRBV19; a possible D gene is TRBD2 (5 bases). CDR1 is LNHDA and CDR2 is SQIVND in the germline V gene (reference sequence). This CDR3 is built from 13 residues. V shed 9 bases and J shed 2 bases, with 12 bases lying between them. The CDR3 coding sequence is TGTGCCAGCAGGCGAGGGCACACAGATACGCAGTATTTT. Encoded protein: CASRRGHTDTQYF.

The sample holds one count of this clone. The rearrangement joins TRBV6-1 to TRBJ1-2; D call uncertain. Germline CDR1 reads MNHNS; CDR2 reads SASEGT. Trimming removed 4 bases from V and 8 bases from J, with 11 bases in between. The CDR3 is made up of 12 amino acids. As DNA, the CDR3 is TGTGCCAGCAGTGTCAGACCGGGAGGCTACACCTTC. Its translation is CASSVRPGGYTF.

The chain recombines TRBV19 with TRBJ2-1; TRBD2 matches at 8 bases. Germline loops: CDR1 LNHDA, CDR2 SQIVND (reference sequence). The V gene end was trimmed by 7 bases and the J gene end by 3 bases; junction bases not matched to a gene: 11. CDR3 size: 16 residues. The CDR3 DNA reads TGTGCCAGTAAACGGATGGCGGGGGGTTACTACAATGAGCAGTTCTTC. This sequence encodes CASKRMAGGYYNEQFF.

The chain recombines TRBV6-6 with TRBJ2-1; 7 bases are a match to TRBD1. CDR1 is MNHNY, CDR2 SVGAGI, per germline (reference sequence). V shed 6 bases, J shed 7 bases, and the junction held 6 bases outside the gene matches. This CDR3 comprises 13 residues. CDR3 amino acids: CASRPTGWNEQFF. DNA for the CDR3: TGTGCCAGCAGGCCGACAGGGTGGAATGAGCAGTTCTTC.